One sample yielded the 12 T cell receptor beta chains listed below, sequenced in a study of blood T cell repertoires in COVID-19. Using immunoSEQ multiplex PCR, the repertoire was profiled, and TCRdb retains in-frame clones only, with some absent. Of 300,000 to 350,000 clones in the sample, about 91% were seen once. The sample consisted of peripheral blood. Receptors originate from a man in his thirties or forties with COVID-19, enrolled during active disease.

The V call is TRBV18, the J call TRBJ1-1; D is perhaps TRBD1 (5 bases). The CDR3 is 14 residues long. Germline V lookup: CDR1 KGHSH, CDR2 LQKENI. V dropped 7 bases and J dropped 2 bases, with 14 bases sitting between them. The CDR3 here is CASLPTEKNTEAFF. In DNA, the CDR3 is TGTGCCAGCTTACCGACAGAGAAAAACACTGAAGCTTTCTTT.

The V call is TRBV6-6, the J call TRBJ1-5; 7 bases map to TRBD1. The CDR3 has 15 amino acids. Unmatched junction bases numbered 9, after V lost 6 bases and J lost 4 bases. Germline CDR1 reads MNHNY; CDR2 reads SVGAGI (reference sequence). CDR3 sequence (DNA): TGTGCCAGCAGACCCGCGACAGGGACTAATCAGCCCCAGCATTTT. Translating it yields CASRPATGTNQPQHF.

The chain uses TRBV7-8 and TRBJ2-7; 9 bases are shared with TRBD1. V lost 5 bases, J lost 0 bases, and 11 bases stayed unmatched. The CDR3 is made up of 17 amino acids. CDR1 SGHVS and CDR2 FQNEAQ come from the germline V gene. The CDR3 region is CASSRGMTGGYSYEQYF. CDR3 DNA sequence: TGTGCCAGCAGCCGTGGAATGACAGGGGGATACTCCTACGAGCAGTACTTC.

The chain has TRBV11-1 and TRBJ2-5, with unresolved D. This CDR3 is 14 amino acids long. Germline loops: CDR1 SGHAT, CDR2 FQDESV (reference sequence). Trimming removed 2 bases from V and 3 bases from J, with 10 bases in between. The CDR3 sequence is CASSLSHGEETQYF. CDR3 bases: TGTGCCAGCAGCTTATCCCACGGTGAAGAGACCCAGTACTTC.

The rearrangement uses TRBV24-1 and TRBJ2-3; D possibly corresponds to TRBD1 (6 bases). Germline CDR1 is KGHDR and CDR2 is SFDVKD. V lost 4 bases and J lost 2, with 12 bases in between. CDR3 length: 15 residues. The CDR3 here is CATSDPGQTTDTQYF. DNA for the CDR3: TGTGCCACCAGTGACCCCGGACAGACCACAGATACGCAGTATTTT.

The chain links TRBV7-2 to TRBJ2-3; 8 bases agree with TRBD1. The V gene end was trimmed by 3 bases and the J gene end by 2 bases; junction bases not matched to a gene: 10. CDR3 size: 17 residues. In germline, CDR1 is SGHTA, CDR2 FQGNSA. The CDR3: CASSFPTGAKYTDTQYF. Written as DNA, the CDR3 is TGTGCCAGCAGCTTCCCGACAGGGGCGAAATACACAGATACGCAGTATTTT. Complete variable domain (other parts from reference TRBV7-2 and TRBJ2-3): GAGVSQSPSNKVTEKGKDVELRCDPISGHTALYWYRQSLGQGLEFLIYFQGNSAPDKSGLPSDRFSAERTGGSVSTLTIQRTQQEDSAVYLCASSFPTGAKYTDTQYFGPGTRLTVL.

The gene calls are TRBV6-5 and TRBJ1-4; a possible D gene is TRBD1 (5 bases). The CDR3 sequence is 15 residues long. V lost 5 bases and J 5 bases, leaving 15 bases between the germline ends. Per the germline V gene, CDR1 is MNHEY and CDR2 is SVGAGI. The CDR3 nucleotides are TGTGCCAGCAGTCGGGCCAGGGCAGGGAATGAAAAACTGTTTTTT. Its protein is CASSRARAGNEKLFF.

This clone was seen a few times. The chain joins TRBV7-3 to TRBJ2-7; TRBD1 agrees at 8 bases. Germline trimming cut 4 bases from V and 2 bases from J; bases unmatched to any gene: 4. Per the germline V gene, CDR1 is SGHTA and CDR2 is FQGTGA. This CDR3 spans 14 amino acids. The CDR3 DNA sequence: TGTGCCAGCAGCTACGGGACAGGAGCCTACGAGCAGTACTTC. This codes for CASSYGTGAYEQYF.

The chain carries TRBV5-1 and TRBJ1-2; 8 bases are a match to TRBD1. With V trimmed by 4 bases and J by 8 bases, 7 bases remained unmatched. Germline CDR1 reads SGHRS; CDR2 reads YFSETQ. The CDR3 runs to 13 residues. Here the CDR3 reads CASSLQGAGGYTF. As DNA, the CDR3 is TGCGCCAGCAGCCTGCAGGGGGCCGGAGGCTACACCTTC.

V is TRBV7-6 and J is TRBJ2-7; 11 nucleotides agree with TRBD2. The CDR3 is 16 amino acids. V dropped 5 bases and J dropped 7; count of bases not matched to a gene: 13. CDR1 is SGHVS, CDR2 FNYEAQ, per germline. CDR3 region: CASSPLPLAGDREQYF. The CDR3 DNA follows: TGTGCCAGCAGCCCCCTCCCACTAGCGGGAGATAGGGAGCAGTACTTC. Drawing the rest from reference TRBV7-6 and TRBJ2-7, the complete variable domain is GAGVSQSPRYKVTKRGQDVALRCDPISGHVSLYWYRQALGQGPEFLTYFNYEAQQDKSGLPNDRFSAERPEGSISTLTIQRTEQRDSAMYRCASSPLPLAGDREQYFGPGTRLTVT.

The table lists this clone with a few counts. This CDR3 reads CASSRQANEKLFF. The CDR3 bases are TGTGCCAGCAGCCGACAGGCTAATGAAAAACTGTTTTTT. The chain combines TRBV9 with TRBJ1-4, with a tentative D call TRBD1 (6 bases). Germline lookup yields CDR1 SGDLS and CDR2 YYNGEE. Between the trimmed V and J ends, which lost 4 bases and 3 bases, there was a span of 7 bases. This CDR3 contains 13 residues.

The genes are TRBV7-2 and TRBJ2-4; D is unresolved. V lost 4 bases and J 0 bases, leaving 7 bases between the germline ends. The CDR3 contains 14 residues. The V gene's germline CDR1 is SGHTA and CDR2 FQGNSA. The CDR3 here is CASSSQRAKNIQYF. As DNA, the CDR3 is TGTGCCAGCAGCTCTCAGCGAGCCAAAAACATTCAGTACTTC.